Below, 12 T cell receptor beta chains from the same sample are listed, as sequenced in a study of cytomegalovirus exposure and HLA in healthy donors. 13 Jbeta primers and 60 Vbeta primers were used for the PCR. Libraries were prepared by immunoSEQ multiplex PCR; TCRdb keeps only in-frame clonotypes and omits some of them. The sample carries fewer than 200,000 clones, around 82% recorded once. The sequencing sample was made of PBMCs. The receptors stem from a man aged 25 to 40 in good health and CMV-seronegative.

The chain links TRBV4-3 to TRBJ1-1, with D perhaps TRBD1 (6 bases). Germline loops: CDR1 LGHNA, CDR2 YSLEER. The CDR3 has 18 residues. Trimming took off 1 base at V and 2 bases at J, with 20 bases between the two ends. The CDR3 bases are TGCGCCAGCAGCCAAGTAGCACAGGGTCCTGGGAAAAACACTGAAGCTTTCTTT. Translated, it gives CASSQVAQGPGKNTEAFF.

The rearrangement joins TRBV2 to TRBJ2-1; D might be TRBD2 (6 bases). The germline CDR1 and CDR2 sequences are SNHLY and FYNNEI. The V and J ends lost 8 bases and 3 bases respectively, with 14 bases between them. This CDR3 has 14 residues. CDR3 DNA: TGTGCCAGCCATTATAGCGGAGACTACAATGAGCAGTTCTTC. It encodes CASHYSGDYNEQFF.

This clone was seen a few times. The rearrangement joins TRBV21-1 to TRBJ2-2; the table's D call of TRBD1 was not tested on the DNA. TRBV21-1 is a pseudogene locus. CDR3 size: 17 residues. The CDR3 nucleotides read TGTGCCAGCAGCTTACAAATACCGGGACAACGATCCGGGGAGCTGTTTTTT. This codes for CASSLQIPGQRSGELFF.

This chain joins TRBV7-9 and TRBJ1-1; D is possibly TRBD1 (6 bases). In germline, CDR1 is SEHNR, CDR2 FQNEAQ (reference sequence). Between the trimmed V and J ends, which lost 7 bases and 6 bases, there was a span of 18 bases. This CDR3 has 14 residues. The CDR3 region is CASTLGGGKAEAFF. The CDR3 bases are TGTGCCAGCACCCTAGGGGGAGGGAAGGCTGAAGCTTTCTTT.

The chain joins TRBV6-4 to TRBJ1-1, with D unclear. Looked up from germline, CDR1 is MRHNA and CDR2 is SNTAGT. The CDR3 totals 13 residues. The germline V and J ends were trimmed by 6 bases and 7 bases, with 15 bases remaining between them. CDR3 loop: CASSRREGDEAFF. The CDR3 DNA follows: TGTGCCAGCAGCCGACGGGAGGGCGATGAAGCTTTCTTT.

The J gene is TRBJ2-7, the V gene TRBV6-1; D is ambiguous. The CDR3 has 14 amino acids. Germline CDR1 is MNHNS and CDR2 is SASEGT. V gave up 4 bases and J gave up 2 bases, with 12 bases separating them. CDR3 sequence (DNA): TGTGCCAGCAGTGCCTCTACCACCCCCTACGAGCAGTACTTC. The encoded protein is CASSASTTPYEQYF.

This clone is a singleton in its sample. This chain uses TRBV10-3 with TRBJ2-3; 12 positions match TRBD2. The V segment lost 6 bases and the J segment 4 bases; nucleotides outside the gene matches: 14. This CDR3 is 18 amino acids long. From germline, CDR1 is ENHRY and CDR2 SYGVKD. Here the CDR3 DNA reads TGTGCCATCAGAGCCCTAGCGGGGGGGCCGGCATTCGCAGATACGCAGTATTTT. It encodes CAIRALAGGPAFADTQYF.

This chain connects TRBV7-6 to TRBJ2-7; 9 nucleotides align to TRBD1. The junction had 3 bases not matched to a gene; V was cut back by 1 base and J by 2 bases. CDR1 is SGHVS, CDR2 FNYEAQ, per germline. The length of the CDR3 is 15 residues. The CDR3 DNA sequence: TGTGCCAGCAGCTTAGGACAGGGGGTCCCCTACGAGCAGTACTTC. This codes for CASSLGQGVPYEQYF.

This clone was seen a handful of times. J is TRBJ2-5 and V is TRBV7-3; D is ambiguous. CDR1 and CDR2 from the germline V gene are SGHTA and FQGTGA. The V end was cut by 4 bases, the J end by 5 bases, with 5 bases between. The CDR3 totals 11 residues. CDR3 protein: CASSSGETQYF. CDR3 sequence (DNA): TGTGCCAGCAGCTCCGGTGAGACCCAGTACTTC.

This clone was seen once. Written as DNA, the CDR3 is TGTGCCAGTAGTATTACTTCCGGCCCGGTCGGGGAGACCCAGTACTTC. Its protein is CASSITSGPVGETQYF. V usage is TRBV19 and J usage is TRBJ2-5, with no clear D. The CDR3 length is 16 residues. Trimming stripped 3 bases from V and 5 bases from J, with 19 bases between. Germline V gene data show CDR1 as LNHDA and CDR2 as SQIVND (reference sequence).

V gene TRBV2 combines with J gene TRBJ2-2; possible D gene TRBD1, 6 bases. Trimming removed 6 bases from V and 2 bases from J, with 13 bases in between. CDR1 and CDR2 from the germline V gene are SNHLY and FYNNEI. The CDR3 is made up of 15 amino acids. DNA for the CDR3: TGTGCCAGCAGGGGGTCAGGGGCCAACACCGGGGAGCTGTTTTTT. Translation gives CASRGSGANTGELFF.

CDR3: CASSTGLAGGRYEQYF. The CDR3 bases are TGCGCCAGCAGCACTGGACTAGCGGGGGGAAGATACGAGCAGTACTTC. The chain has TRBV5-1 and TRBJ2-7; the match to TRBD2 covers 14 bases. Germline V gene data show CDR1 as SGHRS and CDR2 as YFSETQ. This CDR3 spans 16 amino acids. V lost 4 bases to trimming and J lost 4 bases; unmatched junction nucleotides: 7.